One and the same sample provided the 23 T cell receptor beta chains below, sequenced in a study of blood T cells in healthy people across ages. Primers used in a second PCR of roughly 7 to 12 cycles were a sample-barcoded 5' primer and a J-beta primer mix. TCRdb ran MiXCR on the 5' RACE reads and lists one entry per CDR3 protein. The sample contains about 780,000 distinct CDR3 sequences, less than 60% of which appear only once. The sequencing sample was made of blood. The receptors shown here come from a man aged 80 or over in good health.

This clonotype showed up just a few times. The chain is built from TRBV29-1 and TRBJ2-3; TRBD2 matches 8 bases. V shed 4 bases and J 6 bases; nucleotides not matched to a gene: 6. This CDR3 is 13 amino acids long. In germline, CDR1 is SQVTM, CDR2 ANQGSEA. The CDR3 DNA reads TGCAGCGTTGGGGCGGGAGGTCTTGATACGCAGTATTTT. It encodes CSVGAGGLDTQYF.

The gene calls are TRBV10-3 and TRBJ1-4, with 8 bases identical to TRBD1. CDR1 and CDR2 from the germline V gene are ENHRY and SYGVKD. This CDR3 region has 15 residues. J was trimmed by 3 bases and V by 2 bases; bases with no gene match: 2. The CDR3 here is CAISEQGAANEKLFF. The CDR3 DNA reads as TGTGCCATCAGTGAGCAGGGGGCAGCTAATGAAAAACTGTTTTTT.

A note on this clonotype: A much bigger clone sits one base away, suggesting this may be a read error. The chain recombines TRBV4-3 with TRBJ2-1, with 10 bases identical to TRBD2. CDR1 and CDR2 (germline): LGHNA, YSLEER. The CDR3 totals 16 residues. The CDR3 nucleotides read TGCGCCGGCAGCCAAGATGCACTAGCGGGAAGGAATGAGCAGTTCTTC. Protein sequence: CAGSQDALAGRNEQFF.

The V call is TRBV25-1, the J call TRBJ2-7; 7 nucleotides align to TRBD1. CDR3 length: 14 amino acids. Germline V CDR1 and CDR2: MGHDK, SYGVNS. V dropped 6 bases and J dropped 4; count of bases not matched to a gene: 9. The CDR3 reads CASSPQGVIYEQYF. CDR3 DNA: TGTGCCAGCAGCCCGCAGGGGGTTATATACGAGCAGTACTTC.

The chain couples TRBV30 to TRBJ2-2, with a weak D call TRBD2 (6 bases). This CDR3 contains 16 residues. Trimming took off 4 bases at V and 0 bases at J, with 15 bases between the two ends. Germline V gene sequence: CDR1 GTSNPN, CDR2 SVGIG (reference sequence). This CDR3 is CAWIQGLSSNTGELFF. The DNA of the CDR3 is TGTGCCTGGATCCAGGGACTCTCCTCGAACACCGGGGAGCTGTTTTTT.

This chain uses TRBV20-1 with TRBJ2-7; D possibly matches TRBD1 or TRBD2 (7 bases each). This CDR3 has 14 residues. Germline V gene lookup returns CDR1 DFQATT and CDR2 SNEGSKA (reference sequence). V was pared by 6 bases and J by 6 bases, with 21 bases between. DNA of the CDR3: TGCAGTGCAAGATTTTCAGGGGGGGTAGGCGAGCAGTACTTC. Amino acid sequence: CSARFSGGVGEQYF.

This sequence joins TRBV27 and TRBJ2-7, with D tentatively TRBD1 (6 bases). V was cut by 2 bases and J by 1 base, with 12 bases left in between. Germline CDR1 reads MNHEY; CDR2 reads SMNVEV (reference sequence). The CDR3 has 15 amino acids. The DNA for the CDR3 is TGTGCCAGCAGTTTAGGAGGACAGCTATCCTACGAGCAGTACTTC. It encodes CASSLGGQLSYEQYF.

The sample holds many counts of this clonotype. The chain uses TRBV29-1 and TRBJ2-7, with D possibly called TRBD1 or TRBD2 (5 bases each). Germline CDR1 reads SQVTM; CDR2 reads ANQGSEA. Trimming left V 6 bases short and J 3 bases short, with 12 bases between. The CDR3 spans 12 residues. The CDR3 here is CSVRTGGYEQYF. The CDR3 DNA reads as TGCAGCGTCCGGACTGGGGGCTACGAGCAGTACTTC.

The chain couples TRBV20-1 to TRBJ2-4; D tentatively reads TRBD1 or TRBD2 (5 bases each). Germline V gene data show CDR1 as DFQATT and CDR2 as SNEGSKA (reference sequence). Trimming stripped 5 bases from V and 7 bases from J, with 15 bases between. The CDR3 totals 13 residues. CDR3 region: CSAPRGQINIQYF. The CDR3 DNA sequence: TGCAGTGCTCCCCGGGGCCAGATTAACATTCAGTACTTC.

The sample holds many counts of this clonotype. The chain recombines TRBV15 with TRBJ2-7; tentatively, D is TRBD2 (6 bases). CDR1 is LNHNV and CDR2 is YYDKDF in the germline V gene (reference sequence). This CDR3 has 13 amino acids. V was trimmed by 3 bases and J by 0 bases, leaving 6 bases between them. The CDR3: CATSRDYSYEQYF. DNA of the CDR3: TGTGCCACCAGCAGGGACTACTCCTACGAGCAGTACTTC.

At least ten counts were recorded for this clonotype. The CDR3 spells CASTSTAVLVGYTF. Here the CDR3 DNA reads TGTGCCAGCACCTCAACGGCAGTCCTTGTTGGCTACACCTTC. The J gene is TRBJ1-2, the V gene TRBV12-3 or TRBV12-4; D gene unclear. The V end was cut by 7 bases, the J end by 7 bases, with 19 bases between. The CDR3 spans 14 residues.

This clonotype was detected only a few times. This chain links TRBV2 with TRBJ1-2, with D hard to call. Per germline, CDR1 SNHLY and CDR2 FYNNEI. V was trimmed by 8 bases and J by 4 bases, leaving 14 bases between them. The CDR3 is 13 amino acids. CDR3: CASGVEGIYGYTF. CDR3 nucleotide sequence: TGTGCCAGCGGGGTGGAAGGGATCTATGGCTACACCTTC.

This rearrangement joins TRBV28 to TRBJ2-5; D unresolved. Trimming left V 5 bases short and J 4 bases short, with 11 bases between. CDR3 length equals 13 residues. Germline values: CDR1 MDHEN, CDR2 SYDVKM. The CDR3 DNA sequence: TGTGCCAGCAGTCCTAACCTGCTAGAGACCCAGTACTTC. It codes for CASSPNLLETQYF.

This clonotype was observed a handful of times. The chain links TRBV7-2 to TRBJ2-3; either TRBD1 or TRBD2 may supply D (6 bases each). Germline values: CDR1 SGHTA, CDR2 FQGNSA. The CDR3 is made up of 13 amino acids. V was trimmed by 5 bases and J by 10 bases, leaving 16 bases between them. The CDR3 DNA sequence: TGTGCCAGCAGCACAGGGAGGAGGGAGGCGCAGTATTTT. Protein sequence: CASSTGRREAQYF.

The chain employs TRBV7-2 and TRBJ1-4; a weak D match, TRBD1 (6 bases). The germline V gene has CDR1 SGHTA and CDR2 FQGNSA. V shed 5 bases and J shed 6 bases, with 16 bases lying between them. This CDR3 spans 15 amino acids. CDR3 residues: CASSNLGGGDEKLFF. The CDR3 DNA sequence: TGTGCCAGCAGCAATCTGGGGGGCGGCGATGAAAAACTGTTTTTT.

In its sample, this clonotype was seen a few times. The chain joins TRBV5-1 to TRBJ2-7; 10 bases agree with TRBD2. V was pared by 6 bases and J by 0 bases, with 12 bases of the junction left unmatched. This CDR3 spans 17 amino acids. Germline lookup yields CDR1 SGHRS and CDR2 YFSETQ. The DNA of the CDR3 is TGCGCCAGCACGAGCGGGAGGGCCGGGGTAAGCTCCTACGAGCAGTACTTC. Translated, it gives CASTSGRAGVSSYEQYF.

A remark on this clonotype: A much bigger clone sits one base away, suggesting this may be a read error. The gene calls are TRBV6-6 and TRBJ2-7, with 8 bases aligning to TRBD2. V lost 0 bases and J lost 0; bases outside the gene matches: 7. Germline V gene data show CDR1 as MNHNY and CDR2 as SVGAGI (reference sequence). The CDR3 totals 17 residues. The CDR3 is CASSYSKASGCSYEQYF. The CDR3 nucleotides read TGTGCCAGCAGTTACTCGAAGGCTAGCGGGTGCTCCTACGAGCAGTACTTC.

The J gene is TRBJ2-5, the V gene TRBV30; D unresolved. V lost 0 bases, J lost 11 bases, and 22 bases lay in between. CDR1 and CDR2 from the germline V gene are GTSNPN and SVGIG (reference sequence). The CDR3 contains 15 residues. The CDR3 region is CAWSVSQYLTYGQYF. In nucleotides, the CDR3 is TGTGCCTGGAGTGTAAGTCAGTACCTCACCTACGGGCAGTACTTC.

A note on this clonotype: A much larger clone differs from this one at a single base, so this may be a read error. V gene TRBV27 combines with J gene TRBJ1-2, with D unresolved. Germline assignment: CDR1 MNHEY and CDR2 SMNVEV (reference sequence). This CDR3 is 15 amino acids long. CDR3 sequence: CASSLSRAPNYGHTF. CDR3 sequence (DNA): TGTGCCAGCAGTTTATCGAGGGCTCCCAACTATGGCCACACCTTC.

The chain employs TRBV7-3 and TRBJ1-1, with a tentative D call TRBD1 (6 bases). Trimming shortened V by 5 bases and J by 1 base, and 8 bases separated the two germline ends. Germline CDR1 and CDR2: SGHTA and FQGTGA. The CDR3 has 13 residues. The CDR3 here is CASSKQGNTEAFF. As DNA, the CDR3 is TGTGCCAGCAGCAAACAGGGGAACACTGAAGCTTTCTTT.

This clonotype was observed a handful of times. The chain uses TRBV21-1 and TRBJ2-7; TRBD1, the D gene given by the table, was not confirmed from the DNA. TRBV21-1 is a known pseudogene. This CDR3 comprises 13 residues. The CDR3 DNA sequence: TGTGCCAGCTGTGGGCGGGGGCCCTACGAGCAGTACTTC. As protein: CASCGRGPYEQYF.

The rearrangement joins TRBV29-1 to TRBJ2-6, with D perhaps assigned TRBD1 or TRBD2 (7 bases each). The CDR3 spans 18 residues. Trimming took off 6 bases at V and 0 bases at J, with 21 bases between the two ends. Per the germline V gene, CDR1 is SQVTM and CDR2 is ANQGSEA. The CDR3, as DNA: TGCAGCGTGGGACGATCAGGGGGAGGGAGCTCTGGGGCCAACGTCCTGACTTTC. Translated, it gives CSVGRSGGGSSGANVLTF.

The sample holds many counts of this clonotype. The rearrangement uses TRBV6-6 and TRBJ1-1, with D perhaps TRBD1 (5 bases). The CDR3 is 13 amino acids. The ends were cut back, 6 bases at V and 0 bases at J, with 8 bases in the middle. Germline V gives CDR1 MNHNY, CDR2 SVGAGI (reference sequence). DNA for the CDR3: TGTGCCAGCAGGGTGACAGTGAACACTGAAGCTTTCTTT. Residues: CASRVTVNTEAFF.